The present entry profiles one T cell receptor (beta chain) with its context. Profiled with immunoSEQ multiplex PCR; TCRdb holds only in-frame clones, not every one. The repertoire holds approximately 2.4 million clones, with approximately 95% as singletons. The entry originates in a study of shared clonotypes between healthy human individuals. V gave up 8 bases and J gave up 6 bases, with 7 bases separating them. Germline V gives CDR1 WSHSY, CDR2 SAAADI. There are 11 residues in the CDR3. The receptor's source is a young man in good health. This sequence joins TRBV10-2 and TRBJ2-2; no definite D call. Sequencing input: naive CD4+ T cells sorted from blood. As to subset: CD45RA+ positively selected. CDR3 bases: TGCGCCAGCCGGTTGTCCGGGGAGCTGTTTTTT. Translating gives CASRLSGELFF.